This is a list of T cell receptor beta chains from one sample in a study of response to subunit inactivated influenza vaccine. TCRdb reprocessed the RT-PCR reads with MiXCR, giving one entry per CDR3 protein. This table holds 150,000 to 200,000 distinct CDR3 sequences, 11% found once. Sequencing was performed on non-naive T cells sorted from PBMCs, taken roughly 45 days after vaccination. These TCRs come from a man aged 50 to 60 who received an inactivated influenza vaccine. Each CDR3 is given with its conserved first and last residue. D genes are given only for firm matches. Expanded clones get a size class; other rows say once, few or many, or leave the size out.

v_gene	j_gene	abundance	d_gene	CDR3aa	CDR3nt
TRBV3-1	TRBJ1-1	few	.	CASSHGQSNTEAFF	TGTGCCAGCAGCCACGGACAGTCGAACACTGAAGCTTTCTTT
TRBV27	TRBJ2-7	.	TRBD1	CASSARDRGSEQYF	TGTGCCAGCAGTGCCCGGGACAGGGGGTCCGAGCAGTACTTC
TRBV5-1	TRBJ2-5	.	TRBD1	CASSTQGVQETQYF	TGCGCCAGCAGCACCCAGGGGGTCCAAGAGACCCAGTACTTC
TRBV29-1	TRBJ2-3	many	.	CSVDEGSNTDTQYF	TGCAGCGTGGATGAGGGTTCGAACACAGATACGCAGTATTTT
TRBV12-3/TRBV12-4	TRBJ1-6	.	.	CASKKAYNSPLHF	TGTGCCAGCAAGAAAGCCTATAATTCACCCCTCCACTTT
TRBV6-4	TRBJ2-3	many	.	CASSVDSFSSTDTQYF	TGTGCCAGCAGTGTTGACTCTTTCTCTAGCACAGATACGCAGTATTTT
TRBV7-7	TRBJ2-2	few	.	CASSPDTTGELFF	TGTGCTAGCAGCCCGGACACCACCGGGGAGCTGTTTTTT
TRBV11-2	TRBJ2-5	many	.	CASSSSAVQETQYF	TGTGCCAGCAGCTCCTCCGCAGTCCAAGAGACCCAGTACTTC
TRBV20-1	TRBJ2-3	few	.	CSARDSTGVTQYF	TGCAGTGCTAGAGATAGTACGGGGGTTACGCAGTATTTT
TRBV5-1	TRBJ2-3	.	.	CASSLGGSKTDTQYF	TGCGCCAGCAGCTTGGGCGGGTCCAAAACAGATACGCAGTATTTT
TRBV7-9	TRBJ2-7	.	.	CASSLEATEQYF	TGTGCCAGCAGCTTAGAGGCGACCGAGCAGTACTTC
TRBV20-1	TRBJ1-1	.	.	CSARATPGGLNTEAFF	TGCAGTGCTAGAGCCACCCCGGGGGGATTGAACACTGAAGCTTTCTTT
TRBV4-3	TRBJ2-7	.	.	CASSQDLARIYEQYF	TGCGCCAGCAGCCAAGATCTTGCTAGAATCTACGAGCAGTACTTC
TRBV12-3/TRBV12-4	TRBJ2-7	few	TRBD2	CASRELAGEEQYF	TGTGCCAGCAGGGAACTAGCGGGAGAAGAGCAGTACTTC
TRBV28	TRBJ1-5	few	.	CASIGQGGNQPQHF	TGTGCCAGCATTGGGCAGGGTGGTAATCAGCCCCAGCATTTT
TRBV2	TRBJ1-1	many	.	CASSVWGDTEAFF	TGTGCCAGCAGCGTCTGGGGGGACACTGAAGCTTTCTTT
TRBV16	TRBJ2-5	many	.	CASSPLRGAQETQYF	TGTGCCAGCAGCCCCTTGAGGGGGGCACAAGAGACCCAGTACTTC
TRBV15	TRBJ2-7	few	.	CATSPTGSPYEQYF	TGTGCCACCAGCCCCACAGGGTCCCCCTACGAGCAGTACTTC
TRBV20-1	TRBJ2-7	few	TRBD2	CSARDIRLAGRDEQYF	TGCAGTGCTAGAGATATAAGACTAGCGGGACGGGACGAGCAGTACTTC
TRBV6-2/TRBV6-3	TRBJ2-7	once	TRBD1	CASRPGQGPNEQYF	TGTGCCAGCAGGCCGGGACAGGGACCTAACGAGCAGTACTTC
TRBV20-1	TRBJ1-1	.	.	CSARDHSGTITPGTEAFF	TGCAGTGCTAGAGATCATTCTGGGACAATTACCCCGGGGACTGAAGCTTTCTTT
TRBV5-6	TRBJ1-5	.	.	CASSWGHSNQPQHF	TGTGCCAGCAGCTGGGGACATAGCAATCAGCCCCAGCATTTT
TRBV7-6	TRBJ2-1	few	.	CASSYSGLGGFLEQFF	TGTGCCAGCAGCTATAGTGGGCTAGGAGGGTTTCTTGAGCAGTTCTTC
TRBV5-5	TRBJ2-5	few	.	CASSLGASTQETQYF	TGTGCCAGCAGCTTGGGGGCTAGCACCCAAGAGACCCAGTACTTC
TRBV20-1	TRBJ2-1	.	TRBD2	CSAAGGASEQFF	TGCAGTGCTGCCGGGGGGGCTAGTGAGCAGTTCTTC
TRBV10-3	TRBJ1-1	.	.	CAIRRPYQNTEAFF	TGTGCCATCAGACGACCCTACCAGAACACTGAAGCTTTCTTT
TRBV7-9	TRBJ2-7	many	.	CASSLVWPHEGEQYF	TGTGCCAGCAGCTTAGTGTGGCCCCATGAGGGCGAGCAGTACTTC
TRBV20-1	TRBJ2-7	few	TRBD2	CSAGLAGGGYEQYF	TGCAGTGCTGGACTAGCGGGAGGTGGTTACGAGCAGTACTTC
TRBV15	TRBJ1-1	.	.	CATSRDRDAGTEAFF	TGTGCCACCAGCAGAGATCGGGACGCAGGGACTGAAGCTTTCTTT
TRBV5-1	TRBJ2-1	few	.	CASSREGQTYEQFF	TGCGCCAGCAGCCGGGAGGGACAGACCTATGAGCAGTTCTTC
TRBV28	TRBJ1-1	few	TRBD1	CASSFGDRNTEAFF	TGTGCCAGCAGTTTTGGGGACAGGAATACTGAAGCTTTCTTT